The 6 T cell receptor beta chains reported below all come from one sample, sequenced in a study of resident and recirculating memory T cells in vitiligo. Here immunoSEQ multiplex PCR was the method, and the copy in TCRdb shows in-frame clones only, minus some. The sample lists more than 35,000 clones, about 90% occurring once. The sample comprised blood. The origin of the receptors is a male donor with vitiligo.

This sequence joins TRBV5-6 and TRBJ1-2; a possible D gene is TRBD1 (6 bases). Trimming removed 2 bases at V and 2 bases at J, with 7 bases between. The CDR3 runs to 13 residues. Germline values: CDR1 SGHDT, CDR2 YYEEEE. The CDR3 coding sequence is TGTGCCAGCAGCTTCAGGGGCAACTATGGCTACACCTTC. This encodes CASSFRGNYGYTF.

CDR3 nucleotides: TGTGCCAGCAGTCCAGGTACTAGCGGGGTCCAAGAGACCCAGTACTTC. Translating it yields CASSPGTSGVQETQYF. This chain links TRBV5-4 with TRBJ2-5, with 10 positions matching TRBD2. The CDR3 runs 16 residues. V lost 5 bases and J lost 1; bases outside the gene matches: 8. The germline CDR1 and CDR2 sequences are SGHNT and YYREEE (reference sequence).

The chain is built from TRBV7-9 and TRBJ1-1; D unclear. There are 14 residues in the CDR3. Germline values: CDR1 SEHNR, CDR2 FQNEAQ (reference sequence). V dropped 3 bases and J dropped 7 bases, with 15 bases sitting between them. DNA of the CDR3: TGTGCCAGCAGCTTGAGGAGGGAGACGAATGAAGCTTTCTTT. This encodes CASSLRRETNEAFF.

The J gene is TRBJ1-3, the V gene TRBV6-1; TRBD1 might be the D (6 bases). There are 16 residues in the CDR3. The germline CDR1 and CDR2 sequences are MNHNS and SASEGT. Between the trimmed V and J ends, which lost 0 bases and 6 bases, there was a span of 15 bases. This CDR3 is CASSEARDRISNTIYF. The CDR3 DNA reads as TGTGCCAGCAGTGAAGCCCGCGACAGGATTTCAAACACCATATATTTT.

The gene calls are TRBV4-3 and TRBJ2-1, with 8 bases that match TRBD2. Germline V gene lookup returns CDR1 LGHNA and CDR2 YSLEER. The CDR3 length is 19 residues. Trimming took 0 bases from V and 0 from J; bases not matched to a gene: 10. The CDR3 is CASSQERGPSGSSYNEQFF. In DNA, the CDR3 is TGCGCCAGCAGCCAAGAGAGGGGCCCAAGCGGGAGCTCCTACAATGAGCAGTTCTTC.

The chain recombines TRBV6-5 with TRBJ2-3, with 9 bases matching TRBD2. The J segment lost 4 bases and the V segment lost 6 bases, leaving 5 bases of the junction unmatched. The CDR3 contains 14 residues. The germline V gene has CDR1 MNHEY and CDR2 SVGAGI. The CDR3 protein is CASSPTSGPDTQYF. The DNA for the CDR3 is TGTGCCAGCAGCCCGACTAGCGGCCCAGATACGCAGTATTTT.